This section outlines one T cell receptor beta chain sequence together with its context. Its antigen is undetermined. Trimming removed 1 base from V and 8 bases from J, with 12 bases in between. The CDR3 consists of 14 residues. Germline V CDR1 and CDR2: MGHRA, YSYEKL. This entry comes from a study of shared clonotypes between healthy human individuals. Study overall: Participating donors consisted of two women and a few men aged 18 to 49. General study results and limits: It was the non-shared clonotypes that had lower generation probabilities than clonotypes shared by all four donors.

Naivety among CD8 cells was defined by CD45RO negativity and positive CCR7 selection, thereby excluding terminally differentiated effector memory CD45RA+ cells. Study donors comprised healthy, HIV-negative adults devoid of recent acute infection or vaccination. Using immunoSEQ multiplex PCR, the repertoire was profiled, and TCRdb retains in-frame clones only, with some absent. Counted here are 2 million or so clones, around 96% occurring once; the ten biggest clones make up about 1.1%. Specimen: naive CD8+ T cells sorted from blood. This chain links TRBV4-1 with TRBJ2-1, with D uncertain. The sequence was collected from a man aged 18 to 35 in good health. The CDR3 loop is CASSQVGRIDEQFF. The CDR3 DNA reads as TGCGCCAGCAGCCAAGTAGGCAGGATCGATGAGCAGTTCTTC.